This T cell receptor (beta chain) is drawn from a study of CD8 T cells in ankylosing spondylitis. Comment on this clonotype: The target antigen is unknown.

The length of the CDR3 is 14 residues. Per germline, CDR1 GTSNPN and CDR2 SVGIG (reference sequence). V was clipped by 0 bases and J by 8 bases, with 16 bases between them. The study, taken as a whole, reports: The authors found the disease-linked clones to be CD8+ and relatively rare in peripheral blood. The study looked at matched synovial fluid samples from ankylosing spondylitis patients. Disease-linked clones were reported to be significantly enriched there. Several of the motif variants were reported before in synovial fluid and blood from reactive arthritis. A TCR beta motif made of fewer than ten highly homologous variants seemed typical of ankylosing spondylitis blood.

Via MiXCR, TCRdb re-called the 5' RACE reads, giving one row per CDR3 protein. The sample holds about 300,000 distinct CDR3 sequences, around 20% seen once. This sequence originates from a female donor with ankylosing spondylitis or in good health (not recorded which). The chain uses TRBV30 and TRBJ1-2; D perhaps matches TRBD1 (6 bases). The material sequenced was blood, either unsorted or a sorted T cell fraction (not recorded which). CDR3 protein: CAWSVGMAGEGYTF. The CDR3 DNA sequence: TGTGCCTGGAGTGTGGGCATGGCAGGGGAGGGCTACACCTTC. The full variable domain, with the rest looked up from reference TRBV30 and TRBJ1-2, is SQTIHQWPATLVQPVGSPLSLECTVEGTSNPNLYWYRQAAGRGLQLLFYSVGIGQISSEVPQNLSASRPQDRQFILSSKKLLLSDSGFYLCAWSVGMAGEGYTFGSGTRLTVV.